These 28 T cell receptor beta chains originate from one sample sequenced in a study of cytomegalovirus exposure and HLA in healthy donors (TCRdb year 2017). Libraries were made using the immunoSEQ multiplex PCR assay. The multiplex PCR relied on a mix of 60 forward primers for TCR Vbeta segments and 13 reverse primers for TCR Jbeta segments. In TCRdb, the immuneACCESS table is reduced to in-frame sequences with V and J assigned. These tables do not hold every clone; where another copy was compared, an unresolved V gene accounts for under half, and the others remain unexplained. In this sample the table shows 80,000 to 95,000 clones, 70% to 90% of which occur a single time. The ten largest clones represent around 6% of the sample. The sample consisted of PBMCs. The source of these receptors is a woman aged 18-29 years in good health and CMV-seropositive.

The V call is TRBV10-3, the J call TRBJ2-7; 9 bases agree with TRBD1. Germline V gene lookup returns CDR1 ENHRY and CDR2 SYGVKD. J gave up 2 bases and V 6 bases, and 8 bases lay outside the gene matches. This CDR3 comprises 15 residues. The CDR3 region is CAIRSDGTGTYEQYF. CDR3 nucleotides: TGTGCCATCAGGTCCGATGGGACAGGGACCTACGAGCAGTACTTC.

The genes are TRBV29-1 and TRBJ1-2, with a possible D match to TRBD1 (5 bases). The CDR3 spans 14 residues. V lost 6 bases and J lost 4, with 18 bases in between. Germline CDR1 and CDR2: SQVTM and ANQGSEA. Written as DNA, the CDR3 is TGCAGCGTCGGAGCTGGAACAGGTACCTATGGCTACACCTTC. This translates into CSVGAGTGTYGYTF.

This chain joins TRBV11-3 and TRBJ2-7; tentatively, D is TRBD2 (6 bases). Trimming cost V 5 bases and J 7 bases, with 21 bases left between them. Germline CDR1 is SGHNT and CDR2 is YENEEA. The CDR3 extends over 15 amino acids. CDR3 sequence (DNA): TGTGCCAGCAGCCCACGGGACGGGGGTCTACAGGAGCAGTACTTC. This encodes CASSPRDGGLQEQYF.

The chain carries TRBV5-6 and TRBJ2-2, with 7 bases matching TRBD2. The germline V gene encodes CDR1 SGHDT and CDR2 YYEEEE. J gave up 7 bases and V 3 bases, and 15 bases lay outside the gene matches. The CDR3 sequence is 17 residues long. CDR3 region: CASSSLSGEGRNGELFF. Written as DNA, the CDR3 is TGTGCCAGCAGCTCCCTTAGTGGGGAGGGGCGGAACGGGGAGCTGTTTTTT.

The genes are TRBV21-1 and TRBJ2-5; no DNA check was done on the table's D call, TRBD1. TRBV21-1 is flagged as a pseudogene. The CDR3 contains 15 residues. The CDR3 loop reads CASSKITGGQETQYF. For the CDR3, the DNA is TGTGCCAGCAGCAAGATTACAGGGGGGCAAGAGACCCAGTACTTC.

The rearrangement uses TRBV2 and TRBJ2-7; possibly TRBD2 for D (5 bases). Germline CDR1 and CDR2: SNHLY and FYNNEI. The V gene lost 6 bases and the J gene lost 9 bases, with 12 bases spanning the gap. The CDR3 has 11 residues. CDR3 in DNA: TGTGCCAGCAGCTACACTAGTTGGCAGTACTTC. Translating gives CASSYTSWQYF.

The chain joins TRBV6-6 to TRBJ1-3, with 7 nucleotides matching TRBD1. In germline, CDR1 is MNHNY, CDR2 SVGAGI (reference sequence). The CDR3 loop spans 16 amino acids. The V segment lost 5 bases and the J segment 10 bases; nucleotides outside the gene matches: 17. CDR3 loop: CASSQPPTGTLNTIYF. The CDR3, as DNA: TGTGCCAGCAGTCAACCCCCGACAGGGACCTTGAATACCATATATTTT.

The rearrangement joins TRBV25-1 to TRBJ2-2; 12 bases map to TRBD2. Germline V gives CDR1 MGHDK, CDR2 SYGVNS. This CDR3 is 16 amino acids long. V lost 7 bases to trimming and J lost 4 bases; unmatched junction nucleotides: 7. The CDR3 protein is CASTEGLAGVTGELFF. CDR3 bases: TGTGCCAGCACTGAGGGACTAGCGGGCGTCACCGGGGAGCTGTTTTTT.

V and J are TRBV6-5 and TRBJ1-1; TRBD1 is a possible D gene (5 bases). The germline V and J ends were trimmed by 4 bases and 5 bases, with 20 bases remaining between them. The V gene's germline CDR1 is MNHEY and CDR2 SVGAGI. This CDR3 contains 16 residues. As DNA, the CDR3 is TGTGCCAGCAGTTTAGGAGCAGGGCCGGTGGGGACTGAAGCTTTCTTT. Protein: CASSLGAGPVGTEAFF.

This clone was counted a single time. V and J are TRBV7-9 and TRBJ2-3; D is possibly TRBD2 (6 bases). V was trimmed by 3 bases and J by 1 base, leaving 8 bases between them. The germline V gene has CDR1 SEHNR and CDR2 FQNEAQ (reference sequence). This CDR3 region has 14 residues. The CDR3 DNA sequence: TGTGCCAGCAGCTTCGGGGGACGCACAGATACGCAGTATTTT. This gives the protein CASSFGGRTDTQYF.

This chain uses TRBV15 with TRBJ1-1, with D uncertain. V lost 1 base, J lost 3 bases, and 15 bases lay in between. This CDR3 comprises 16 residues. The germline gives CDR1 LNHNV, CDR2 YYDKDF (reference sequence). CDR3 coding DNA: TGTGCCACCAGCAGAGTAGTAGGTAGCACGCACACTGAAGCTTTCTTT. Its protein product is CATSRVVGSTHTEAFF.

This clone showed up just once. The V call is TRBV2, the J call TRBJ2-1, with a possible D match to TRBD2 (5 bases). V was shortened by 6 bases and J by 1 base, with 16 bases between the two germline ends. The length of the CDR3 is 16 residues. Germline-derived CDR1 and CDR2 are SNHLY and FYNNEI. The CDR3 is CASRGSEGLSYNEQFF. CDR3 DNA: TGTGCCAGCAGAGGTAGCGAAGGTCTTTCCTACAATGAGCAGTTCTTC.

V gene TRBV4-1 combines with J gene TRBJ2-2, with D tentatively TRBD2 (5 bases). CDR1 is MGHRA and CDR2 is YSYEKL in the germline V gene. CDR3 length: 15 amino acids. Trimming removed 1 base from V and 4 bases from J, with 10 bases in between. The CDR3 sequence is CASSQATKSTGELFF. CDR3 in DNA: TGCGCCAGCAGCCAAGCGACTAAAAGCACCGGGGAGCTGTTTTTT.

The chain has TRBV5-1 and TRBJ2-7; TRBD2 matches 7 bases. The CDR3 extends over 17 amino acids. Germline V CDR1 and CDR2: SGHRS, YFSETQ. The trim removed 2 bases at V and 1 base at J, leaving 12 bases unmatched. The CDR3 nucleotides read TGCGCCAGCAGCTTTGTTCTTGCGAGCGGGGCGTCCTACGAGCAGTACTTC. Its translation is CASSFVLASGASYEQYF.

The chain combines TRBV28 with TRBJ1-5; TRBD1 matches at 8 bases. The ends lost 2 bases at V and 2 bases at J; junction bases unmatched: 5. Looked up from germline, CDR1 is MDHEN and CDR2 is SYDVKM. CDR3 length: 16 amino acids. CDR3 bases: TGTGCCAGCAGTTTAATTTTGGGACAGGGCAATCAGCCCCAGCATTTT. It yields the protein CASSLILGQGNQPQHF.

The chain links TRBV5-6 to TRBJ2-1; 10 bases map to TRBD1. With 5 bases clipped from V and 8 bases from J, the junction kept 10 bases outside the gene matches. The CDR3 contains 15 residues. Germline V CDR1 and CDR2: SGHDT, YYEEEE. CDR3 loop: CASSSRDRGFYEQFF. The CDR3, as DNA: TGTGCCAGCAGTTCCCGGGACAGGGGATTTTATGAGCAGTTCTTC.

V is TRBV4-1 and J is TRBJ2-2; 7 bases are a match to TRBD2. The CDR3 contains 15 residues. The V gene end was trimmed by 6 bases and the J gene end by 5 bases; junction bases not matched to a gene: 9. From germline, CDR1 is MGHRA and CDR2 YSYEKL. CDR3: CASRQGLRTTGELFF. The CDR3 DNA reads TGCGCCAGCAGGCAGGGACTACGAACGACCGGGGAGCTGTTTTTT.

V and J are TRBV6-5 and TRBJ2-5; a possible D gene is TRBD2 (6 bases). The CDR3 sequence is 14 residues long. V lost 4 bases and J lost 5, with 14 bases in between. Per the germline V gene, CDR1 is MNHEY and CDR2 is SVGAGI. DNA of the CDR3: TGTGCCAGCAGTTTTAAGCGGGTTTGGGAGACCCAGTACTTC. It specifies CASSFKRVWETQYF.

The V call is TRBV4-1, the J call TRBJ2-3; TRBD2 is a possible D gene (6 bases). Germline assignment: CDR1 MGHRA and CDR2 YSYEKL. CDR3 length: 15 residues. With 3 bases removed from V and 2 bases from J, the gap between germline ends came to 12 bases. The CDR3 reads CASSHVGGNTDTQYF. The CDR3 coding sequence is TGCGCCAGCAGCCACGTCGGCGGGAACACAGATACGCAGTATTTT.

V and J are TRBV4-1 and TRBJ1-4, with 8 positions matching TRBD1. CDR3 length: 19 amino acids. Germline CDR1 and CDR2: MGHRA and YSYEKL. With 2 bases clipped from V and 0 bases from J, the junction kept 11 bases outside the gene matches. CDR3 bases: TGCGCCAGCAGCCAACCCCACAGGGGGGGTTCTGCAACTAATGAAAAACTGTTTTTT. It codes for CASSQPHRGGSATNEKLFF.

The CDR3 here is CASSLPSTGENTEAFF. The CDR3 DNA is TGCGCCAGCAGCCTCCCTTCGACAGGGGAGAACACTGAAGCTTTCTTT. The rearrangement uses TRBV4-1 and TRBJ1-1; 8 bases are a match to TRBD1. V lost 4 bases and J lost 1; bases outside the gene matches: 8. The length of the CDR3 is 16 residues. The germline V gene encodes CDR1 MGHRA and CDR2 YSYEKL.

V usage is TRBV28 and J usage is TRBJ1-2, with a possible D match to TRBD1 (6 bases). CDR1 and CDR2 (germline): MDHEN, SYDVKM. The CDR3 extends over 15 amino acids. With 3 bases removed from V and 8 bases from J, the gap between germline ends came to 19 bases. CDR3 in amino acids: CASSLPGQSAEGYTF. The CDR3 nucleotides are TGTGCCAGCAGTTTGCCGGGACAATCCGCCGAAGGCTACACCTTC.

V and J are TRBV30 and TRBJ1-2; D is possibly TRBD1 (5 bases). The V end lost 8 bases, the J end lost 6 bases, and 13 bases lay between the germline ends. Per the germline V gene, CDR1 is GTSNPN and CDR2 is SVGIG (reference sequence). The CDR3 is 11 residues long. This CDR3 reads CASGQGDGYTF. The CDR3 DNA sequence: TGTGCCAGTGGACAAGGGGATGGCTACACCTTC.

This sequence joins TRBV6-6 and TRBJ2-1, with 13 bases lining up with TRBD2. The CDR3 spans 12 residues. Trimming took 8 bases from V and 13 from J; bases not matched to a gene: 5. CDR1 is MNHNY and CDR2 is SVGAGI in the germline V gene (reference sequence). The CDR3 sequence is CASETSGGAQFF. The CDR3 DNA sequence: TGTGCCAGCGAAACTAGCGGGGGGGCCCAGTTCTTC.

The chain links TRBV5-1 to TRBJ2-5, with TRBD1 as a possible D gene (7 bases). Looked up from germline, CDR1 is SGHRS and CDR2 is YFSETQ. This CDR3 is 14 amino acids long. Trimming pared 4 bases from V and 1 base from J, leaving 11 bases between. The CDR3 is CASSGRTGQETQYF. In DNA form, the CDR3 reads TGCGCCAGCAGCGGGAGGACAGGCCAAGAGACCCAGTACTTC.

CDR3 protein: CASSLRHRSGNTIYF. In nucleotides, the CDR3 is TGTGCCAGCTCACTACGACACAGGTCTGGAAACACCATATATTTT. J is TRBJ1-3 and V is TRBV18; a weak D match, TRBD1 (5 bases). Trimming took off 4 bases at V and 1 base at J, with 11 bases between the two ends. Per germline, CDR1 KGHSH and CDR2 LQKENI. The CDR3 length is 15 residues.

The chain uses TRBV30 and TRBJ2-3; 10 nucleotides align to TRBD2. V gave up 2 bases and J gave up 1 base; unmatched junction bases: 0. Germline values: CDR1 GTSNPN, CDR2 SVGIG (reference sequence). CDR3 length equals 14 residues. This chain's CDR3 is CAWSLAGGTDTQYF. The CDR3 nucleotides read TGTGCCTGGAGTCTAGCGGGGGGCACAGATACGCAGTATTTT.

The V gene is TRBV7-9, the J gene TRBJ2-1, with D unclear. This CDR3 region has 17 residues. Germline V CDR1 and CDR2: SEHNR, FQNEAQ (reference sequence). The V gene lost 2 bases and the J gene lost 0 bases, with 14 bases spanning the gap. DNA for the CDR3: TGTGCCAGCAGCTTAAAGCGCCGTGGCGGCTCCTACAATGAGCAGTTCTTC. Protein: CASSLKRRGGSYNEQFF.